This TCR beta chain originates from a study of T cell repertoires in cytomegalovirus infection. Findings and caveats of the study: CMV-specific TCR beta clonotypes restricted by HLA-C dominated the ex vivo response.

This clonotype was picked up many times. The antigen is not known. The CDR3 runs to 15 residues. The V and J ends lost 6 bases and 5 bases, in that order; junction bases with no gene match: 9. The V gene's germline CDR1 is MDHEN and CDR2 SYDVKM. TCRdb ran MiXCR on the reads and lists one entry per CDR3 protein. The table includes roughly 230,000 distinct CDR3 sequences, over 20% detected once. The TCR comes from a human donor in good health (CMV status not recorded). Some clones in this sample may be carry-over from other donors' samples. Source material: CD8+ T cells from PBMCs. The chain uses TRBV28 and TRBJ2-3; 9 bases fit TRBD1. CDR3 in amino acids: CASRPDRGIVDTQYF. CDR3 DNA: TGTGCCAGCAGGCCCGACAGGGGGATAGTAGATACGCAGTATTTT.